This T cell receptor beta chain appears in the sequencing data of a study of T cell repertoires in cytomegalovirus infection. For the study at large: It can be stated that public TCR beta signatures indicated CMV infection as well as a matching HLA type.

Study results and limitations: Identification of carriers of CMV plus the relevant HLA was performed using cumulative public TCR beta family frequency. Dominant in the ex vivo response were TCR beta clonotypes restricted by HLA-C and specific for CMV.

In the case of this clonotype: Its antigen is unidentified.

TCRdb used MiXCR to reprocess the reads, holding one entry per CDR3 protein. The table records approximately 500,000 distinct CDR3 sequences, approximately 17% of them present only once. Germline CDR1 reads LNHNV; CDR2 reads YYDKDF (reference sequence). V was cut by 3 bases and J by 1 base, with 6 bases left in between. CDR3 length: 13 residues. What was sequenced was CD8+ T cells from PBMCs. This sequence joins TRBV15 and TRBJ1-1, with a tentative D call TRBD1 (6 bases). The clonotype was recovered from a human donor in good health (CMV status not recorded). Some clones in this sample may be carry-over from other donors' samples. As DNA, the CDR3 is TGTGCCACCAGCAGCAGGGGGAACACTGAAGCTTTCTTT. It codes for CATSSRGNTEAFF.